This TCR beta chain was obtained from a study of cytomegalovirus exposure and HLA in healthy donors. Background on the study: Of roughly 360 genotyped donors, more than 75% grouped in the Caucasian-associated ancestry cluster.

Healthy bone marrow donors formed the donor group. Amplification used 60 Vbeta primers and 13 Jbeta primers. The protocol was immunoSEQ multiplex PCR, while the TCRdb copy is restricted to in-frame clones and leaves out a portion. Here the sample spans around 100,000 clones, about 74% being singletons. The CDR3 contains 16 residues. Germline trimming cut 4 bases from V and 1 base from J; bases unmatched to any gene: 8. CDR1 and CDR2 from the germline V gene are SGHTS and YDEGEE. Sequencing input: PBMCs. The rearrangement links TRBV5-8 to TRBJ1-2, with 9 nucleotides matching TRBD1. The receptor was derived from a female donor in good health and CMV-seropositive. CDR3 DNA sequence: TGTGCCAGCAGCGACCGCGGACAGGGGAGTAACTATGGCTACACCTTC. It encodes CASSDRGQGSNYGYTF.